This is a list of T cell receptor beta chains from one sample in a study of graft-versus-host responses after intestinal transplantation. Profiling relied on immunoSEQ multiplex PCR, and the TCRdb table lists in-frame clones only, not all of them. Among some 23,000 clones listed, roughly four fifths were seen once. No antigen has been assigned to these receptors. The sample was unstimulated CD8+ T cells sorted from spleen or lymph node cells, taken before transplant. The receptors were gathered from a human donor who was the organ donor for an intestinal transplant. Both conserved end residues are part of each CDR3. A D gene is named only where the DNA matches it firmly. Clone size is not always given. Where it is, it says once, few, many or a class for expanded clones.

v_gene	len	d_gene	j_gene	abundance	CDR3aa	CDR3nt
TRBV14	15	TRBD1	TRBJ2-7	.	CASSQDGTGRNEQYF	TGTGCCAGCAGCCAAGATGGGACAGGGCGTAACGAGCAGTACTTC
TRBV23-1	11	.	TRBJ2-5	.	CAGAYEETQYF	TGCGCCGGCGCGTATGAAGAGACCCAGTACTTC
TRBV25-1	14	TRBD2	TRBJ2-7	once	CASSPSGKTYEQYF	TGTGCCAGCAGCCCCAGCGGGAAGACCTACGAGCAGTACTTC
TRBV19	14	.	TRBJ1-5	.	CASSRGEGGQPQHF	TGTGCCAGTAGTAGAGGGGAGGGGGGTCAGCCCCAGCATTTT
TRBV27	14	.	TRBJ2-5	few	CASSFFGPRETQYF	TGTGCCAGCAGTTTCTTCGGGCCCAGAGAGACCCAGTACTTC
TRBV4-1	13	TRBD1	TRBJ2-1	.	CASSHPDRDEQFF	TGCGCCAGCAGCCACCCCGACAGGGATGAGCAGTTCTTC
TRBV13	16	.	TRBJ2-7	.	CASSFSLGIGSYEQYF	TGTGCCAGCAGCTTCTCCCTCGGGATAGGATCCTACGAGCAGTACTTC
TRBV5-5	15	.	TRBJ1-3	medium-sized	CASSLDRTSGNTIYF	TGTGCCAGCAGCTTGGACAGGACCTCTGGAAACACCATATATTTT
TRBV5-1	13	.	TRBJ2-2	few	CASTPENTGELFF	TGCGCCAGCACCCCAGAGAACACCGGGGAGCTGTTTTTT
TRBV29-1	11	.	TRBJ1-1	.	CSVGKVTEAFF	TGCAGCGTTGGGAAGGTCACTGAAGCTTTCTTT
TRBV30	19	TRBD2	TRBJ2-1	.	CAWSVGASGGAIGLDEQFF	TGTGCCTGGAGTGTAGGGGCTAGCGGGGGGGCAATAGGTCTCGATGAGCAGTTCTTC
TRBV5-4	16	.	TRBJ1-1	.	CASSLWQGRTNTEAFF	TGTGCCAGCAGCTTGTGGCAGGGGCGAACGAACACTGAAGCTTTCTTT
TRBV10-3	13	.	TRBJ1-4	.	CAISEKPSEWLFF	TGTGCCATCAGTGAAAAACCGAGCGAGTGGCTGTTTTTT
TRBV13	13	.	TRBJ1-4	.	CASSSLPNEKLFF	TGTGCCAGCAGCTCTCTACCTAATGAAAAACTGTTTTTT
TRBV11-3	11	.	TRBJ2-1	.	CASRTHNEQFF	TGTGCCAGCAGGACGCACAATGAGCAGTTCTTC
TRBV4-1	11	.	TRBJ2-7	.	CASSQGAEQYF	TGCGCCAGCAGCCAAGGCGCCGAGCAGTACTTC
TRBV25-1	10	.	TRBJ2-3	.	CASKADTQYF	TGTGCCAGCAAGGCAGATACGCAGTATTTT
TRBV11-3	16	TRBD1	TRBJ2-7	once	CASIPPGQGFGYEQYF	TGTGCCAGCATCCCACCGGGACAGGGTTTTGGGTACGAGCAGTACTTC
TRBV5-6	17	TRBD2	TRBJ2-3	.	CASSPPLLADNTDTQYF	TGTGCCAGCAGCCCACCACTACTAGCGGACAACACAGATACGCAGTATTTT
TRBV9	12	.	TRBJ2-3	.	CASTLRGDTQYF	TGTGCCAGCACCCTGAGGGGAGATACGCAGTATTTT
TRBV5-4	15	.	TRBJ1-2	.	CASSIGRSSHYGYTF	TGTGCCAGCAGCATCGGACGGAGCAGCCACTATGGCTACACCTTC
TRBV2	15	TRBD2	TRBJ2-7	.	CASSGGTSGAYEQYF	TGTGCCAGCAGTGGCGGGACTAGCGGAGCCTACGAGCAGTACTTC
TRBV7-9	15	TRBD1	TRBJ1-2	once	CASSWGTGSARGYTF	TGTGCCAGCAGCTGGGGGACAGGGTCAGCAAGGGGCTACACCTTC
TRBV27	13	TRBD1	TRBJ2-7	.	CATSHGTAYEQYF	TGTGCCACCAGTCATGGGACAGCTTACGAGCAGTACTTC
TRBV19	15	.	TRBJ1-2	once	CASSIRPSGIYGYTF	TGTGCCAGTAGTATAAGGCCCTCGGGGATTTATGGCTACACCTTC
TRBV7-9	14	TRBD1	TRBJ2-2	.	CASSSGGGTGELFF	TGTGCCAGCAGCTCAGGGGGCGGTACCGGGGAGCTGTTTTTT
TRBV2	11	.	TRBJ1-3	.	CASKEGNTIYF	TGTGCCAGCAAGGAGGGAAACACCATATATTTT
TRBV29-1	16	TRBD2	TRBJ2-1	.	CSVEKGVETSVNEQFF	TGCAGCGTTGAAAAAGGAGTTGAGACTAGCGTTAATGAGCAGTTCTTC
TRBV29-1	12	.	TRBJ2-2	.	CSDQTVTGELFF	TGCAGCGACCAGACAGTTACCGGGGAGCTGTTTTTT
TRBV11-2	14	.	TRBJ1-1	.	CASSFAEGYTEAFF	TGTGCCAGCAGCTTTGCCGAGGGGTACACTGAAGCTTTCTTT
TRBV6-1	15	TRBD1	TRBJ1-2	.	CASSPQDREGYGYTF	TGTGCCAGCAGTCCCCAGGACAGGGAGGGGTATGGCTACACCTTC
TRBV9	15	TRBD2	TRBJ2-1	.	CARSVAGGGYNEQFF	TGTGCCCGCAGCGTAGCGGGGGGGGGATACAATGAGCAGTTCTTC
TRBV4-1	14	TRBD2	TRBJ2-7	.	CASSQDGGSCEQYF	TGCGCCAGCAGCCAAGATGGCGGGAGCTGCGAGCAGTACTTC
TRBV6-4	13	.	TRBJ1-4	.	CASSARCGEELFF	TGTGCCAGCAGTGCCCGTTGCGGGGAGGAACTGTTTTTT
TRBV7-9	15	.	TRBJ1-2	.	CASSRGGSDFYGYTF	TGTGCCAGCAGCCGCGGGGGAAGCGACTTCTATGGCTACACCTTC
TRBV10-2	12	TRBD1	TRBJ2-1	.	CASRTGIHEQFF	TGCGCCAGCAGGACAGGGATCCATGAGCAGTTCTTC
TRBV19	14	.	TRBJ2-7	few	CASSISASYYEQYF	TGTGCCAGTAGTATATCTGCCTCCTACTACGAGCAGTACTTC